Detailed here is one TCR beta chain. Its antigen is not identified. The method was immunoSEQ multiplex PCR; TCRdb's version includes in-frame clones alone and lacks a portion of them. The data hold about 150,000 clones, with around nine tenths observed a single time. This record comes from a study of T cell responses to AZD1222 COVID-19 vaccine. Regarding the study as a whole: Among those given AZD1222, only six were seropositive at baseline. The study found Spike-specific TCR breadth and depth rose after two AZD1222 doses. Donors were largely white British and mainly female; clonal diversity was possibly underestimated.

Pooling of second doses given at about 4 or about 12 weeks was done. This CDR3 has 15 amino acids. Trimming removed 4 bases at V and 2 bases at J, with 15 bases between. From germline, CDR1 is SGHRS and CDR2 YFSETQ. The specimen comprised peripheral blood, sampled 28 days after the second AZD1222 dose. The chain carries TRBV5-1 and TRBJ1-1, with D hard to call. The TCR sequence derives from an adult who received the AZD1222 COVID-19 vaccine. CDR3 DNA: TGCGCCAGCAGCACCCGGCTGGGGATAAACACTGAAGCTTTCTTT. This encodes CASSTRLGINTEAFF.